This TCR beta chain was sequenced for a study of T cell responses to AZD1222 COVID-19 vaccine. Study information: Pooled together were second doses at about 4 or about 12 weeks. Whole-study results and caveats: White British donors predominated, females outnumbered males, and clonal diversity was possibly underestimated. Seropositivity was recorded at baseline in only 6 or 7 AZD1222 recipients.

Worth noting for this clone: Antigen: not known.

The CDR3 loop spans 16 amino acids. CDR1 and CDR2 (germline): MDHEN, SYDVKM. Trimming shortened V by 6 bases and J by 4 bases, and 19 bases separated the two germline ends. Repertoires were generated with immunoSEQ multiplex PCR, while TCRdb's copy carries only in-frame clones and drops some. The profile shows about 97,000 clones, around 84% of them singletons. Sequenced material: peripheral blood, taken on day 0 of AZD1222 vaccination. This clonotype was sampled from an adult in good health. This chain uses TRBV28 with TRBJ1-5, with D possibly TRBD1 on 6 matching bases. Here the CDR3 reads CASRSPGGARNQPQHF. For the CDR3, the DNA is TGTGCCAGCAGATCGCCCGGGGGGGCTAGAAATCAGCCCCAGCATTTT. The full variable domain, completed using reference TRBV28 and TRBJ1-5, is DVKVTQSSRYLVKRTGEKVFLECVQDMDHENMFWYRQDPGLGLRLIYFSYDVKMKEKGDIPEGYSVSREKKERFSLILESASTNQTSMYLCASRSPGGARNQPQHFGDGTRLSIL.